Below are 8 T cell receptor beta chains sequenced from a single sample in a study of tumor and adjacent non-tumor tissue in lung cancer. The template was RNA from unsorted bulk tissue. This non-tumor lung sample came from over 3 cm beyond the tumor edge. TCRbeta libraries were built with three rounds of nested PCR, modified from ARM-PCR. TCRdb passed the multiplex PCR reads through MiXCR, listing each CDR3 protein once. The table lists 90,000 to 100,000 distinct CDR3 sequences, 80% of them singletons. Material for sequencing was distant non-tumor lung tissue. These receptors all stem from a man in his 60s with small cell lung cancer.

As concerns this clonotype: Possible read error: a much larger clone is one base away. The chain combines TRBV7-9 with TRBJ2-7; D unresolved. CDR1 and CDR2 from the germline V gene are SEHNR and FQNEAQ (reference sequence). This CDR3 spans 14 amino acids. The CDR3 coding sequence is TGTGTCAGCAGCTTCGATCGGCTACCCTACGAGCAGTACTTC. This codes for CVSSFDRLPYEQYF.

Turning to this clonotype: This may come from a read error, since a much larger clone is one base off. The chain employs TRBV12-3 or TRBV12-4 and TRBJ1-5; TRBD1 is a possible D gene (6 bases). The J call may be wrong; the DNA end is better matched by TRBJ2-3. CDR3 length: 16 amino acids. The CDR3 DNA is TGTGCCAGCAGTTACGGGGCAGGGACATTCAGCCAGCCCCAGTATTTT. Its translation is CASSYGAGTFSQPQYF.

The rearrangement uses TRBV5-6 and TRBJ1-5, with D unclear. V lost 6 bases, J lost 9 bases, and 10 bases lay in between. This CDR3 is built from 11 residues. Germline V CDR1 and CDR2: SGHDT, YYEEEE. The CDR3 protein is CASTTSRPQHF. The CDR3 DNA sequence: TGTGCCAGCACCACCAGTCGGCCCCAGCATTTT.

A word on this clonotype: Just one base apart from a much larger clone, this may be a read error. The chain has TRBV28 and TRBJ2-5, with D perhaps TRBD2 (6 bases). Germline CDR1 reads MDHEN; CDR2 reads SYDVKM. CDR3 length equals 11 residues. The germline V and J ends were trimmed by 6 bases and 9 bases, with 11 bases remaining between them. The CDR3 DNA reads TGTGCCAGCAGCAGTCCGGGGGCCCAGTACTTC. It yields the protein CASSSPGAQYF.

This chain joins TRBV12-3 or TRBV12-4 and TRBJ2-2; unclear D gene. Trimming left V 3 bases short and J 4 bases short, with 12 bases between. The CDR3 extends over 15 amino acids. Written as DNA, the CDR3 is TGTGCCAGCAGTTTGGTAGGAGCGCCCACCGGGGAGCTGTTTTTT. It is translated as CASSLVGAPTGELFF.

Note on this clonotype: The CDR3 does not close with the conserved phenylalanine or tryptophan, likely indicating a read error. V is TRBV11-3 and J is TRBJ2-7; maybe TRBD2 (8 bases). CDR3 length equals 17 residues. The germline CDR1 and CDR2 sequences are SGHNT and YENEEA. The CDR3 region is CVSSFSGDSLTVYEQYS. CDR3 bases: TGTGTCAGCAGCTTTAGCGGGGACAGCCTCACTGTCTACGAGCAGTACTCC.

About this clonotype itself: A single base separates this from a much larger clone, so it may be a read error. The missing conserved phenylalanine or tryptophan at the end of this CDR3 makes a read error likely. The rearrangement joins TRBV12-3 or TRBV12-4 to TRBJ1-1; no clear D gene. The CDR3 is 14 amino acids. As DNA, the CDR3 is TGTGCCAGCAGTTTAAGACACCTGAACATTGAAGCTTTCCTT. Protein: CASSLRHLNIEAFL.

Concerning this clonotype: Sequence at one end of the junction differs from germline and may be a read error. The rearrangement joins TRBV11-3 to TRBJ2-3; tentatively, D is TRBD2 (6 bases). Germline CDR1 is SGHNT and CDR2 is YENEEA. The CDR3 has 14 residues. Written as DNA, the CDR3 is TGTGCCAGCAGTCGGTGGGAGGAGTGGGATACGCAGTTTTTT. This translates into CASSRWEEWDTQFF.